What follows is one T cell receptor beta chain and its context. Its target is unknown. This sample was included in a study of T cells in narcolepsy. Study overall: Enrolled donors included narcolepsy type 1 or type 2 patients and healthy controls.

The data were produced by immunoSEQ multiplex PCR, yet TCRdb's version contains in-frame clones alone and is incomplete. The sample lists 25,000 or so clones; over 75% were seen once. General study points: Blood of same and different patients, but not healthy controls, reportedly held recurring autoreactive clonotypes. In some patient and control memory CD4+ samples, autoreactive clones were absent. HCRT-specific and TRIB2-specific autoreactive clonotypes appeared among same-patient CSF and blood CD4+ clonotypes.

There are 16 residues in the CDR3. Trimming at V came to 2 bases and at J to 8 bases, leaving 13 bases not matched to a gene. Germline CDR1 MNHNY, CDR2 SVGAGI (reference sequence). Sequencing used memory (CD45RA-) CD4+ T cells from blood. The V call is TRBV6-6, the J call TRBJ1-2; TRBD1 matches 8 bases. The receptor's source is a human donor in good health. DNA for the CDR3: TGTGCCAGCAGTTACCCCAAGGACAGGGCCCCGGGGGGCTACACCTTC. This encodes CASSYPKDRAPGGYTF.